Presented here are 14 T cell receptor beta chains from one specimen sequenced in a study of long-term antiretroviral therapy in people with HIV. With survey level as its setting, the immunoSEQ assay was v3.0. Assay used: immunoSEQ multiplex PCR; TCRdb lists only in-frame clones, some missing. The table records about 19,000 clones, 80% of them present only once. Sequencing was performed on unsorted PBMCs, taken 0.2 years after starting antiretroviral therapy. These TCRs come from a woman aged 40 to 50 with HIV.

This clone has just a few counts. This sequence joins TRBV5-1 and TRBJ1-2, with a tentative D call TRBD1 (5 bases). Looked up from germline, CDR1 is SGHRS and CDR2 is YFSETQ. CDR3 length: 15 amino acids. Trimming took off 3 bases at V and 0 bases at J, with 12 bases between the two ends. Here the CDR3 DNA reads TGCGCCAGCAGCTCCGGGACGGCTGCTAACTATGGCTACACCTTC. It specifies CASSSGTAANYGYTF.

This clone was seen only once. The chain links TRBV7-9 to TRBJ1-2, with 8 bases that match TRBD1. The CDR3 totals 16 residues. CDR1 is SEHNR, CDR2 FQNEAQ, per germline (reference sequence). Losses at the gene ends were 5 bases for V and 6 bases for J; bases not matched to a gene: 14. The CDR3 loop is CASSPGWDRLQHGYTF. CDR3 coding DNA: TGTGCCAGCAGCCCCGGATGGGACAGGCTGCAGCATGGCTACACCTTC.

The chain couples TRBV5-4 to TRBJ1-1; TRBD1 might be the D (5 bases). V lost 5 bases to trimming and J lost 2 bases, with 13 bases between them. The CDR3 has 14 residues. In germline, CDR1 is SGHNT, CDR2 YYREEE (reference sequence). CDR3 sequence: CASSLDSPNTEAFF. DNA of the CDR3: TGTGCCAGCAGTCTTGACAGCCCCAACACTGAAGCTTTCTTT.

This clone turned up a few times. The gene calls are TRBV5-5 and TRBJ2-2; 7 bases align to TRBD2. CDR3 length equals 14 residues. Germline-derived CDR1 and CDR2 are SGHKS and YYEKEE (reference sequence). Trimming at V came to 2 bases and at J to 4 bases, leaving 2 bases not matched to a gene. The CDR3 loop reads CASSLGGGTGELFF. In nucleotides, the CDR3 is TGTGCCAGCAGCTTAGGCGGGGGCACCGGGGAGCTGTTTTTT.

The genes are TRBV6-1 and TRBJ1-5; D is ambiguous. Germline V gene data show CDR1 as MNHNS and CDR2 as SASEGT. V was cut by 3 bases and J by 5 bases, with 11 bases left in between. This CDR3 contains 14 residues. Written as DNA, the CDR3 is TGTGCCAGCAGTGATAGGTTGTTTTATCAGCCCCAGCATTTT. Translation: CASSDRLFYQPQHF.

The V call is TRBV2, the J call TRBJ2-2, with D tentatively TRBD2 (6 bases). Germline assignment: CDR1 SNHLY and CDR2 FYNNEI. V was cut by 7 bases and J by 10 bases, with 19 bases left in between. This CDR3 comprises 14 residues. Written as DNA, the CDR3 is TGTGCCAGCATAGGAACTAGCTCGAGGAAGGAGCTGTTTTTT. As protein: CASIGTSSRKELFF.

The V gene is TRBV15, the J gene TRBJ2-2; 7 positions match TRBD2. V shed 9 bases and J 3 bases; nucleotides not matched to a gene: 7. CDR3 size: 14 residues. CDR1 and CDR2 from the germline V gene are LNHNV and YYDKDF (reference sequence). This chain's CDR3 is CATRAGIHTGELFF. Here the CDR3 DNA reads TGTGCCACTCGAGCGGGGATACACACCGGGGAGCTGTTTTTT.

The chain couples TRBV29-1 to TRBJ2-5; 8 positions match TRBD1. This CDR3 region has 13 residues. Germline CDR1 and CDR2: SQVTM and ANQGSEA. J lost 1 base, V lost 6 bases, and 4 bases had no gene match. CDR3 amino acids: CSVQGGPQETQYF. As DNA, the CDR3 is TGCAGCGTACAGGGGGGCCCCCAAGAGACCCAGTACTTC.

The V call is TRBV15, the J call TRBJ2-7; TRBD1 matches 7 bases. V lost 2 bases and J lost 2; bases outside the gene matches: 12. Germline V CDR1 and CDR2: LNHNV, YYDKDF (reference sequence). CDR3 length: 17 residues. The CDR3 is CATSRHVGTDGTYEQYF. CDR3 DNA: TGTGCCACCAGCAGACATGTAGGGACAGACGGAACCTACGAGCAGTACTTC. Full variable domain (outside the CDR3, taken from reference TRBV15 and TRBJ2-7): DAMVIQNPRYQVTQFGKPVTLSCSQTLNHNVMYWYQQKSSQAPKLLFHYYDKDFNNEADTPDNFQSRRPNTSFCFLDIRSPGLGDTAMYLCATSRHVGTDGTYEQYFGPGTRLTVT.

This clone has more than one count but fewer than ten. The V gene is TRBV5-4, the J gene TRBJ2-5; maybe TRBD1 (5 bases). There are 13 residues in the CDR3. Trimming pared 0 bases from V and 4 bases from J, leaving 7 bases between. Germline-derived CDR1 and CDR2 are SGHNT and YYREEE (reference sequence). DNA for the CDR3: TGTGCCAGCAGCTTGGGACAGTTAGAGACCCAGTACTTC. Translating it yields CASSLGQLETQYF.

The rearrangement links TRBV29-1 to TRBJ1-1; D is ambiguous. Germline CDR1 SQVTM, CDR2 ANQGSEA. This CDR3 region has 13 residues. V was shortened by 5 bases and J by 3 bases, with 13 bases between the two germline ends. The CDR3 sequence: CSVRKGSDTEAFF. In nucleotides, the CDR3 is TGCAGCGTTCGTAAAGGTTCGGACACTGAAGCTTTCTTT.

The chain links TRBV7-7 to TRBJ2-7; D remains unclear. CDR3 length equals 13 residues. V shed 0 bases and J shed 3 bases, with 6 bases lying between them. Germline V gene data show CDR1 as SSHAT and CDR2 as FNYEAQ (reference sequence). CDR3 bases: TGTGCCAGCAGCTTAGCGGACCACTACGAGCAGTACTTC. Translation gives CASSLADHYEQYF.

The chain couples TRBV9 to TRBJ2-7; 10 positions match TRBD2. The CDR3 spans 16 residues. Germline CDR1 reads SGDLS; CDR2 reads YYNGEE. The V gene end was trimmed by 0 bases and the J gene end by 3 bases; junction bases not matched to a gene: 6. CDR3 DNA: TGTGCCAGCAGCGTAGCGGATAGCGGGGGGTACTACGAGCAGTACTTC. It specifies CASSVADSGGYYEQYF.

The chain employs TRBV5-4 and TRBJ1-1; no firm D call. V was pared by 4 bases and J by 5 bases, with 18 bases between. Germline V gives CDR1 SGHNT, CDR2 YYREEE (reference sequence). The CDR3 has 15 amino acids. CDR3 nucleotide sequence: TGTGCCAGCAGCACCCCGGGCTTCGGCGCAACTGAAGCTTTCTTT. Translating gives CASSTPGFGATEAFF.